Below, 14 T cell receptor beta chains from the same sample are listed, as sequenced in a study of cytomegalovirus exposure and HLA in healthy donors. Primers for the PCR totalled 60 Vbeta and 13 Jbeta. The repertoire was sequenced with immunoSEQ multiplex PCR; TCRdb's copy has only in-frame clones and lacks some. The table lists fewer than 200,000 clones, around 68% of them singletons. Material: PBMCs. These receptors originate from a girl under 18 in good health and CMV-seronegative.

This rearrangement joins TRBV4-1 to TRBJ1-1, with D hard to call. Germline CDR1 MGHRA, CDR2 YSYEKL. The CDR3 extends over 14 amino acids. V lost 1 base and J lost 5, with 11 bases in between. The CDR3 loop reads CASSQGLRGTEAFF. As DNA, the CDR3 is TGCGCCAGCAGCCAAGGGTTGCGGGGAACTGAAGCTTTCTTT.

This clone was detected a few times. The rearrangement links TRBV4-1 to TRBJ1-2; TRBD1 matches at 8 bases. The CDR3 is 14 residues long. The germline gives CDR1 MGHRA, CDR2 YSYEKL. Trimming took 3 bases from V and 3 from J; bases not matched to a gene: 3. CDR3 bases: TGCGCCAGCAGCCACCTGGGACAGGACTATGGCTACACCTTC. Translation gives CASSHLGQDYGYTF.

This rearrangement joins TRBV5-1 to TRBJ1-2; weak D call: TRBD1 (5 bases). Germline CDR1 is SGHRS and CDR2 is YFSETQ. V was trimmed by 4 bases and J by 6 bases, leaving 16 bases between them. The CDR3 covers 14 residues. The CDR3 here is CASSMPGNPNGYTF. In nucleotides, the CDR3 is TGCGCCAGCAGCATGCCAGGGAATCCGAATGGCTACACCTTC.

The chain is built from TRBV6-1 and TRBJ1-2, with TRBD1 as a possible D gene (5 bases). V lost 7 bases, J lost 8 bases, and 20 bases lay in between. Per the germline V gene, CDR1 is MNHNS and CDR2 is SASEGT. The CDR3 consists of 14 residues. The CDR3 region is CASIPNGRRDGYTF. CDR3 DNA sequence: TGTGCCAGCATCCCCAACGGGCGGAGGGACGGCTACACCTTC.

This clone was picked up one time. J is TRBJ2-7 and V is TRBV9; the D is unclear. Between the trimmed V and J ends, which lost 4 bases and 3 bases, there was a span of 11 bases. The germline V gene has CDR1 SGDLS and CDR2 YYNGEE. CDR3 length equals 13 residues. CDR3 in DNA: TGTGCCAGCAGCCCAGGCGTAGTCTACGAGCAGTACTTC. Translated, it gives CASSPGVVYEQYF. Looking up the rest from reference TRBV9 and TRBJ2-7 gives the full variable domain: DSGVTQTPKHLITATGQRVTLRCSPRSGDLSVYWYQQSLDQGLQFLIQYYNGEERAKGNILERFSAQQFPDLHSELNLSSLELGDSALYFCASSPGVVYEQYFGPGTRLTVT.

The gene calls are TRBV30 and TRBJ1-2; no reliable D call. CDR1 is GTSNPN and CDR2 is SVGIG in the germline V gene (reference sequence). V was shortened by 5 bases and J by 2 bases, with 6 bases between the two germline ends. The CDR3 consists of 11 residues. The CDR3 reads CAWAVNYGYTF. In DNA, the CDR3 is TGTGCCTGGGCGGTAAACTATGGCTACACCTTC.

The CDR3 DNA reads as TGTGCCAGCAGCTTAGGGACAGGGAACTATGGCTACACCTTC. As protein: CASSLGTGNYGYTF. The rearrangement uses TRBV5-6 and TRBJ1-2; TRBD1 matches at 9 bases. CDR3 length equals 14 residues. Unmatched junction bases numbered 1, after V lost 2 bases and J lost 2 bases. Germline CDR1 SGHDT, CDR2 YYEEEE.

This clone was seen a handful of times. The chain couples TRBV30 to TRBJ1-1, with D perhaps TRBD1 (5 bases). This CDR3 region has 11 residues. CDR1 and CDR2 (germline): GTSNPN, SVGIG (reference sequence). V was clipped by 3 bases and J by 8 bases, with 10 bases between them. The CDR3 region has the DNA TGTGCCTGGAGCGCGTCAGGGGAAGCTTTCTTT. Residues: CAWSASGEAFF.

The V and J genes are TRBV19 and TRBJ1-4; no clear D. Trimming removed 7 bases at V and 0 bases at J, with 12 bases between. The germline V gene has CDR1 LNHDA and CDR2 SQIVND (reference sequence). The CDR3 runs to 15 residues. The CDR3 is CASMLPGATNEKLFF. The CDR3, as DNA: TGTGCCAGTATGCTTCCGGGAGCAACTAATGAAAAACTGTTTTTT.

As concerns this clone: The sample has other DNA sequences that encode this CDR3 too. The rearrangement joins TRBV18 to TRBJ2-7; no clear D gene. Germline-derived CDR1 and CDR2 are KGHSH and LQKENI. Trimming took off 3 bases at V and 5 bases at J, with 5 bases between the two ends. CDR3 length: 11 amino acids. The CDR3 nucleotides are TGTGCCAGCTCACCTCGGGACGAGCAGTACTTC. This translates into CASSPRDEQYF.

The CDR3 DNA sequence: TGCAGCTCCAGGACTAGCGGCATCACAGATACGCAGTATTTT. This translates into CSSRTSGITDTQYF. The V gene is TRBV29-1, the J gene TRBJ2-3; 10 bases fit TRBD2. The germline CDR1 and CDR2 sequences are SQVTM and ANQGSEA. The CDR3 is made up of 14 amino acids. J was trimmed by 2 bases and V by 8 bases; bases with no gene match: 7.

CDR3 nucleotides: TGTGCCAGCAGCCTAGGATCTCGGAGCAATCAGCCCCAGCATTTT. As protein: CASSLGSRSNQPQHF. The V gene is TRBV7-2, the J gene TRBJ1-5; D unclear. This CDR3 spans 15 amino acids. V dropped 5 bases and J dropped 1 base, with 12 bases sitting between them. Germline CDR1 and CDR2: SGHTA and FQGNSA.

CDR3: CASSRQGVSQPQHF. CDR3 bases: TGCGCCAGCAGCCGACAGGGGGTTAGTCAGCCCCAGCATTTT. This chain links TRBV4-1 with TRBJ1-5, with 9 bases lining up with TRBD1. Trimming cost V 4 bases and J 6 bases; bases outside gene matches: 4. Germline lookup yields CDR1 MGHRA and CDR2 YSYEKL. This CDR3 is built from 14 residues.

This sequence joins TRBV27 and TRBJ2-5; D is perhaps TRBD1 (6 bases). The CDR3 runs 15 residues. V lost 10 bases and J 5 bases, leaving 23 bases between the germline ends. Looked up from germline, CDR1 is MNHEY and CDR2 is SMNVEV (reference sequence). CDR3 DNA: TGTGCCACCAGAAAAGGGGGATGGGTGGGGGAGACCCAGTACTTC. As protein: CATRKGGWVGETQYF.